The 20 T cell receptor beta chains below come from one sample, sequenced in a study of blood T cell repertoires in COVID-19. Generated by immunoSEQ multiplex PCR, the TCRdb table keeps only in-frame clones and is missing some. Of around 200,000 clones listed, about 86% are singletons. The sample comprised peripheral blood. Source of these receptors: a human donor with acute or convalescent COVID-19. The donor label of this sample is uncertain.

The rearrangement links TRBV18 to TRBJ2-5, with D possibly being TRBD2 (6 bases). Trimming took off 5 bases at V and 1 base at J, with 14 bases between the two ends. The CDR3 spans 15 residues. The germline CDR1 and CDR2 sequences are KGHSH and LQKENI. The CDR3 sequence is CASSRAGGTQETQYF. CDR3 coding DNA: TGTGCCAGCTCAAGGGCCGGCGGGACCCAAGAGACCCAGTACTTC.

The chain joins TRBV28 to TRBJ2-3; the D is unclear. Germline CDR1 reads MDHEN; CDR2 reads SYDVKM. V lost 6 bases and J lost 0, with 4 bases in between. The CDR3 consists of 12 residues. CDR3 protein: CASSLSTDTQYF. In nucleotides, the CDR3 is TGTGCCAGCAGCCTCAGCACAGATACGCAGTATTTT.

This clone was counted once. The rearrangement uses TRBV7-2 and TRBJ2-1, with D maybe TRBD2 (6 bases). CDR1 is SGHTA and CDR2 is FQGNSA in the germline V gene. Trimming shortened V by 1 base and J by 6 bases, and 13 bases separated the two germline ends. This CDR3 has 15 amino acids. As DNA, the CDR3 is TGTGCCAGCAGCTTAGGGGGGGTCGGGTTCAATGAGCAGTTCTTC. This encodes CASSLGGVGFNEQFF. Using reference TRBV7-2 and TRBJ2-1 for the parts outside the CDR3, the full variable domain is GAGVSQSPSNKVTEKGKDVELRCDPISGHTALYWYRQSLGQGLEFLIYFQGNSAPDKSGLPSDRFSAERTGGSVSTLTIQRTQQEDSAVYLCASSLGGVGFNEQFFGPGTRLTVL.

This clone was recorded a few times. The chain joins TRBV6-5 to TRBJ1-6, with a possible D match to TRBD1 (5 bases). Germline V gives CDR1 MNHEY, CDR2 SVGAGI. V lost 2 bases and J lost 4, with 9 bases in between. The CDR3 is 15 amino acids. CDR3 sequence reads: CASSYRQQYNSPLHF. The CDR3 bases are TGTGCCAGCAGTTACCGACAGCAGTATAATTCACCCCTCCACTTT.

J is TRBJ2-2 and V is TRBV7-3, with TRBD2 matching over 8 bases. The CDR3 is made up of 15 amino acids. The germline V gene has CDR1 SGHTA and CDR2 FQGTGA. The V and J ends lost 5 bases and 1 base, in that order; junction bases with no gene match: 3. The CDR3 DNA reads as TGTGCCAGCAGCCGGAGCGGGGGGAACACCGGGGAGCTGTTTTTT. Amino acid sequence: CASSRSGGNTGELFF.

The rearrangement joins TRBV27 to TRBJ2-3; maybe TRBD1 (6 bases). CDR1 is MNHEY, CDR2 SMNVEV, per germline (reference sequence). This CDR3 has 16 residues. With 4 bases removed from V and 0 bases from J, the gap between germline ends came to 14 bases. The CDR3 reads CASSSDRTPSTDTQYF. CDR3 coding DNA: TGTGCCAGCAGTTCCGACAGGACCCCTAGCACAGATACGCAGTATTTT.

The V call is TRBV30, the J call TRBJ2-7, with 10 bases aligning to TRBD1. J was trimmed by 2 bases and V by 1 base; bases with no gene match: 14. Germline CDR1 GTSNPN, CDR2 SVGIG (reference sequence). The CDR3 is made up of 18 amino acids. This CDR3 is CAWSDWTGGDSLTYEQYF. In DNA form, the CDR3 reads TGTGCCTGGAGTGATTGGACAGGGGGAGACTCCCTCACCTACGAGCAGTACTTC.

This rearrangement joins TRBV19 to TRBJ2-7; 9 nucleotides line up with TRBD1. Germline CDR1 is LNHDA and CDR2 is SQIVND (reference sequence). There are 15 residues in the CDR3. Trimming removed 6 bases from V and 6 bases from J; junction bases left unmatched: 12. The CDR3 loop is CASSLTGGAYSEQYF. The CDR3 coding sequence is TGTGCCAGTAGCCTTACAGGGGGCGCCTATAGCGAGCAGTACTTC.

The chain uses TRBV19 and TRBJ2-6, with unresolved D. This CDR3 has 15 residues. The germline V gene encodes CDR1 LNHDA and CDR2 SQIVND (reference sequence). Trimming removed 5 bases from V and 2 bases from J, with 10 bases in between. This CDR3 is CASSPLETGANVLTF. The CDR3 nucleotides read TGTGCCAGTAGTCCTCTTGAGACTGGGGCCAACGTCCTGACTTTC.

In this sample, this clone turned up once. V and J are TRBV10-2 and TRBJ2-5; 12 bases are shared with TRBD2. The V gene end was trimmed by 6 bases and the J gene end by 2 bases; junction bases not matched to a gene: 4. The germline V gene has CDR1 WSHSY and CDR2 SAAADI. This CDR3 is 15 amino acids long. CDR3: CASRTSGGLQETQYF. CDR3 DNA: TGCGCCAGCAGGACTAGCGGGGGCTTACAAGAGACCCAGTACTTC.

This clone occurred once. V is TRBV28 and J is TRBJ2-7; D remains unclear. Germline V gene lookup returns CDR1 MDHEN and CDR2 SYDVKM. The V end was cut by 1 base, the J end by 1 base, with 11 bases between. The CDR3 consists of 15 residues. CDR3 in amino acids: CASSLYRQASYEQYF. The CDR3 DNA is TGTGCCAGCAGTTTATATAGGCAGGCATCCTACGAGCAGTACTTC.

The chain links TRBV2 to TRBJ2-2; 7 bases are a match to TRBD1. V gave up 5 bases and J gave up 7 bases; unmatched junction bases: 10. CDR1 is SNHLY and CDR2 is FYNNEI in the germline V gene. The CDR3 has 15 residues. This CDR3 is CASSSPGTVSGELFF. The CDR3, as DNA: TGTGCCAGCAGTTCACCTGGGACAGTGAGCGGGGAGCTGTTTTTT.

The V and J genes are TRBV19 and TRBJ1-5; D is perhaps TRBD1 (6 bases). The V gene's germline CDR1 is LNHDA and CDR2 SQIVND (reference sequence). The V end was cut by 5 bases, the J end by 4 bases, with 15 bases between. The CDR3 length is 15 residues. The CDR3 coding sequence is TGTGCCAGTAGTCCTTCCGGGACAAGAAATCAGCCCCAGCATTTT. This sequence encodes CASSPSGTRNQPQHF.

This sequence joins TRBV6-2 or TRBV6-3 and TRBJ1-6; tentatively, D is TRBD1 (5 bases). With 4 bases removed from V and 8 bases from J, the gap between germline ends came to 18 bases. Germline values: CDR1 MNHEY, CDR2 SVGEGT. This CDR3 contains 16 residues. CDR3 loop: CASSSQGGGSYSPLHF. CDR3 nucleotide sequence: TGTGCCAGCAGTTCCCAGGGTGGTGGGTCTTATTCACCCCTCCACTTT.

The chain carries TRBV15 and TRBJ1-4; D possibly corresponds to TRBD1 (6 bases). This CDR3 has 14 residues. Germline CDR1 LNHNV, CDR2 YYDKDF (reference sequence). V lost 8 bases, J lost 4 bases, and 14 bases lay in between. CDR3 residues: CATRPQGRNEKLFF. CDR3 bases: TGTGCCACCCGTCCTCAGGGGCGTAATGAAAAACTGTTTTTT.

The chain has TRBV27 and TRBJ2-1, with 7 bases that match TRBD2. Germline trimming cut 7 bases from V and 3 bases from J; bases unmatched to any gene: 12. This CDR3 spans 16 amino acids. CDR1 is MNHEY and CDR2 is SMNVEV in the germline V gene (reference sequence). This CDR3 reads CASIPSGASGYNEQFF. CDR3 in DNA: TGTGCCAGCATCCCCTCTGGGGCTAGCGGCTACAATGAGCAGTTCTTC.

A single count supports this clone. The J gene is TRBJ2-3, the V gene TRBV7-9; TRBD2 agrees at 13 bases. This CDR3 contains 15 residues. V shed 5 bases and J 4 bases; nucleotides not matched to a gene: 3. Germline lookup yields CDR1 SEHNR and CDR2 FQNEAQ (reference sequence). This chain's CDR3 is CASSRTSGSADTQYF. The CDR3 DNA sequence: TGTGCCAGCAGCCGGACTAGCGGGAGCGCAGATACGCAGTATTTT.

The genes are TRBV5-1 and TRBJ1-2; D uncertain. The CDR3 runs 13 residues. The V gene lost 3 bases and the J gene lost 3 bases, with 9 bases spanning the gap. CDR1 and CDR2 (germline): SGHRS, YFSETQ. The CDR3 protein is CASSYDTHYGYTF. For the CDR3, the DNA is TGCGCCAGCAGCTACGACACCCACTATGGCTACACCTTC.

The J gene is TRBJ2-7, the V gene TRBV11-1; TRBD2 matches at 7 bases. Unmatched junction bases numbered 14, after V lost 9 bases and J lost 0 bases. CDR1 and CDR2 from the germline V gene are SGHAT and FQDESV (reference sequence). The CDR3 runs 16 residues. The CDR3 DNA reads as TGTGCCAGGCGACTAGCTCCAACCCTAGGCTCCTACGAGCAGTACTTC. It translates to CARRLAPTLGSYEQYF.

For the CDR3, the DNA is TGTGCCAGCAGCTCCGGGAGACAAGAGACCCAGTACTTC. This codes for CASSSGRQETQYF. V usage is TRBV28 and J usage is TRBJ2-5, with a possible D match to TRBD2 (6 bases). Germline assignment: CDR1 MDHEN and CDR2 SYDVKM. V was pared by 6 bases and J by 2 bases, with 10 bases between. CDR3 length: 13 amino acids.